This T cell receptor (beta chain) was documented in a study of control samples from healthy donors and cancer patients. The method was immunoSEQ multiplex PCR; TCRdb's version includes in-frame clones alone and lacks a portion of them. This table has almost 95,000 clones, roughly nine tenths appearing once. With 9 bases removed from V and 0 bases from J, the gap between germline ends came to 7 bases. This CDR3 is 13 amino acids long. Germline V gives CDR1 SGHRS, CDR2 YFSETQ. This sequence originates from a woman under 30 in good health. This rearrangement joins TRBV5-1 to TRBJ2-6; D not resolved. The sequenced sample was blood. This CDR3 reads CATKSSGANVLTF. CDR3 in DNA: TGCGCCACCAAAAGCTCTGGGGCCAACGTCCTGACTTTC.